The 21 T cell receptor beta chains given below trace back to one sample, sequenced in a study of blood T cell repertoires in COVID-19. Measured with immunoSEQ multiplex PCR; TCRdb has only the in-frame clones, and not every one. The sample lists some 500,000 clones, approximately 91% occurring once. Sequenced material: peripheral blood. The receptors shown here come from a woman in her fifties or sixties with COVID-19, enrolled during active disease.

This chain connects TRBV5-4 to TRBJ2-3, with unresolved D. V dropped 3 bases and J dropped 14 bases, with 19 bases sitting between them. The germline V gene encodes CDR1 SGHNT and CDR2 YYREEE (reference sequence). The CDR3 is 13 residues long. This CDR3 is CASSSTYRKEAYF. CDR3 bases: TGTGCCAGCAGCTCAACCTACAGAAAGGAAGCGTATTTT.

This clone was observed a single time. V usage is TRBV7-2 and J usage is TRBJ1-3; TRBD1 might be the D (6 bases). CDR1 SGHTA and CDR2 FQGNSA come from the germline V gene. V was shortened by 2 bases and J by 1 base, with 9 bases between the two germline ends. This CDR3 has 15 amino acids. The CDR3 DNA is TGTGCCAGCAGCTTAATGGGGGCATCTGGAAACACCATATATTTT. Its translation: CASSLMGASGNTIYF.

CDR3 coding DNA: TGCAGCACGGAGTTACTAGACGAGCAGTACTTC. Translated, it gives CSTELLDEQYF. The genes are TRBV29-1 and TRBJ2-7; the D gene is possibly TRBD2 (5 bases). The CDR3 sequence is 11 residues long. Germline assignment: CDR1 SQVTM and CDR2 ANQGSEA. V gave up 8 bases and J gave up 5 bases, with 13 bases separating them.

V is TRBV5-1 and J is TRBJ2-1; 14 bases line up with TRBD2. CDR1 and CDR2 (germline): SGHRS, YFSETQ. There are 13 residues in the CDR3. The J segment lost 13 bases and the V segment lost 4 bases, leaving 4 bases of the junction unmatched. The CDR3 bases are TGCGCCAGCAGCATGGGACTAGCGGGGGAACAGTTCTTC. Protein product: CASSMGLAGEQFF.

The chain is built from TRBV19 and TRBJ1-2; 8 bases fit TRBD1. Germline V gene sequence: CDR1 LNHDA, CDR2 SQIVND (reference sequence). The CDR3 covers 15 residues. Trimming removed 5 bases from V and 3 bases from J; junction bases left unmatched: 8. The CDR3 DNA is TGTGCCAGTAGTTATACAGGGGGAACCTACTATGGCTACACCTTC. Translated: CASSYTGGTYYGYTF.

A remark on this clone: Additional DNA sequences in this sample encode the identical CDR3. The V gene is TRBV6-5, the J gene TRBJ1-1; unclear D gene. The CDR3 runs to 12 residues. Germline CDR1 MNHEY, CDR2 SVGAGI. The V and J ends lost 2 bases and 8 bases respectively, with 9 bases between them. The CDR3 loop reads CASSYGGSEAFF. The CDR3 bases are TGTGCCAGCAGTTACGGAGGGTCCGAAGCTTTCTTT.

The gene calls are TRBV2 and TRBJ2-5; 10 positions match TRBD1. Germline lookup yields CDR1 SNHLY and CDR2 FYNNEI. J lost 4 bases, V lost 7 bases, and 6 bases had no gene match. This CDR3 contains 14 residues. CDR3 nucleotides: TGTGCCAGCACTAATAGGACAGGGGGAGAGACCCAGTACTTC. It yields the protein CASTNRTGGETQYF.

V and J are TRBV11-3 and TRBJ2-7, with D perhaps matching TRBD1 (5 bases). The CDR3 is 13 amino acids. With 5 bases removed from V and 4 bases from J, the gap between germline ends came to 12 bases. Germline V gives CDR1 SGHNT, CDR2 YENEEA. CDR3 in amino acids: CASSGAAFYEQYF. Written as DNA, the CDR3 is TGTGCCAGCAGCGGGGCAGCCTTTTACGAGCAGTACTTC.

This chain links TRBV2 with TRBJ2-2; D gene unclear. V was clipped by 2 bases and J by 3 bases, with 7 bases between them. Germline CDR1 SNHLY, CDR2 FYNNEI. This CDR3 has 14 residues. CDR3 sequence reads: CASSEQQHTGELFF. The DNA for the CDR3 is TGTGCCAGCAGTGAACAACAGCACACCGGGGAGCTGTTTTTT. The variable domain in full, with the rest retrieved from reference TRBV2 and TRBJ2-2, is EPEVTQTPSHQVTQMGQEVILRCVPISNHLYFYWYRQILGQKVEFLVSFYNNEISEKSEIFDDQFSVERPDGSNFTLKIRSTKLEDSAMYFCASSEQQHTGELFFGEGSRLTVL.

J is TRBJ2-5 and V is TRBV5-4; tentatively, D is TRBD2 (7 bases). In germline, CDR1 is SGHNT, CDR2 YYREEE (reference sequence). CDR3 length: 16 residues. Trimming left V 3 bases short and J 2 bases short, with 17 bases between. CDR3 amino acids: CASSWQVAGAQETQYF. The DNA of the CDR3 is TGTGCCAGCAGCTGGCAGGTGGCGGGGGCTCAAGAGACCCAGTACTTC.

In this sample, this clone turned up once. The V and J genes are TRBV21-1 and TRBJ1-6; the table's D call, TRBD1, was not checked against the DNA. TRBV21-1 is a pseudogene. The CDR3 is 18 residues long. CDR3 protein: CASSSRDRLPKRHSPLHF. CDR3 bases: TGTGCCAGCAGCAGCCGGGACAGACTCCCTAAAAGGCATTCACCCCTCCACTTT.

The chain employs TRBV6-5 and TRBJ1-1, with 8 bases that match TRBD1. The CDR3 totals 15 residues. V lost 7 bases, J lost 5 bases, and 12 bases stayed unmatched. Looked up from germline, CDR1 is MNHEY and CDR2 is SVGAGI. The CDR3 DNA follows: TGTGCCAGCACCTACAGGCAGGGGGCGCTTACTGAAGCTTTCTTT. Translating gives CASTYRQGALTEAFF.

The chain's CDR3 is CASSPPPGQKETQYF. The DNA of the CDR3 is TGTGCCAGCAGCCCCCCGCCAGGGCAGAAAGAGACCCAGTACTTC. V usage is TRBV7-8 and J usage is TRBJ2-5; D possibly corresponds to TRBD1 (5 bases). This CDR3 contains 15 residues. Trimming removed 5 bases at V and 3 bases at J, with 16 bases between. CDR1 and CDR2 from the germline V gene are SGHVS and FQNEAQ.

The rearrangement uses TRBV27 and TRBJ1-5; the D is unclear. The CDR3 loop spans 15 amino acids. Germline-derived CDR1 and CDR2 are MNHEY and SMNVEV (reference sequence). Trimming left V 5 bases short and J 1 base short, with 12 bases between. CDR3 protein: CASSAGWQSNQPQHF. CDR3 sequence (DNA): TGTGCCAGCAGTGCGGGGTGGCAGAGCAATCAGCCCCAGCATTTT.

The chain links TRBV2 to TRBJ2-3; the match to TRBD1 covers 7 bases. With 8 bases clipped from V and 0 bases from J, the junction kept 2 bases outside the gene matches. CDR3 size: 13 residues. CDR1 is SNHLY and CDR2 is FYNNEI in the germline V gene. CDR3 sequence: CASRDSSTDTQYF. The CDR3, as DNA: TGTGCCAGCCGGGACAGCAGCACAGATACGCAGTATTTT.

The chain employs TRBV24-1 and TRBJ1-2, with 10 bases fitting TRBD1. The V gene's germline CDR1 is KGHDR and CDR2 SFDVKD. Losses at the gene ends were 4 bases for V and 6 bases for J; bases not matched to a gene: 7. CDR3 length: 15 amino acids. CDR3 DNA: TGTGCCACCAGTGACCCGACAGGGGGCGTAGATGGCTACACCTTC. Its protein product is CATSDPTGGVDGYTF.

This clone was detected only once. The chain has TRBV30 and TRBJ1-2; D is unclear. This CDR3 contains 13 residues. Germline V gene sequence: CDR1 GTSNPN, CDR2 SVGIG (reference sequence). Trimming shortened V by 4 bases and J by 4 bases, and 13 bases separated the two germline ends. The CDR3 bases are TGTGCCTGGAATATTGGGAGTATCTATGGCTACACCTTC. This encodes CAWNIGSIYGYTF.

V and J are TRBV6-5 and TRBJ2-6; TRBD1 matches 7 bases. CDR1 is MNHEY and CDR2 is SVGAGI in the germline V gene. The CDR3 runs 15 residues. J was trimmed by 0 bases and V by 11 bases; bases with no gene match: 7. The CDR3 DNA reads as TGTGCCGCCCCGGGACAGATCTCTGGGGCCAACGTCCTGACTTTC. It yields the protein CAAPGQISGANVLTF.

The J gene is TRBJ1-2, the V gene TRBV29-1; D gene unclear. The germline V gene has CDR1 SQVTM and CDR2 ANQGSEA. V dropped 5 bases and J dropped 3 bases, with 7 bases sitting between them. This CDR3 region has 11 residues. In nucleotides, the CDR3 is TGCAGCGTTACGGAGGACTATGGCTACACCTTC. Its translation is CSVTEDYGYTF.

The chain uses TRBV7-9 and TRBJ2-7; D is ambiguous. Deletions cut 5 bases from V and 6 bases from J, with 11 bases between. The CDR3 extends over 12 amino acids. In germline, CDR1 is SEHNR, CDR2 FQNEAQ (reference sequence). DNA of the CDR3: TGTGCCAGCAGCCGGGTTCCCAGCGAGCAGTACTTC. This codes for CASSRVPSEQYF. The full variable domain, with the rest looked up from reference TRBV7-9 and TRBJ2-7, is DTGVSQNPRHKITKRGQNVTFRCDPISEHNRLYWYRQTLGQGPEFLTYFQNEAQLEKSRLLSDRFSAERPKGSFSTLEIQRTEQGDSAMYLCASSRVPSEQYFGPGTRLTVT.

This clone was counted a single time. V and J are TRBV6-5 and TRBJ1-5; D is ambiguous. The CDR3 loop spans 15 amino acids. Germline V gives CDR1 MNHEY, CDR2 SVGAGI. Trimming took 0 bases from V and 3 from J, leaving 9 bases between them. The CDR3, as DNA: TGTGCCAGCAGTTACTCGGCGGAATCCAATCAGCCCCAGCATTTT. Its protein is CASSYSAESNQPQHF.